This T cell receptor (beta chain) came from a study of regulatory T cells in long-lasting Graves disease. Study in general: Recently diagnosed Graves' patients had received antithyroid drugs for under 3 months.

V shed 4 bases and J shed 13 bases, with 23 bases lying between them. This CDR3 has 15 amino acids. Germline values: CDR1 MNHEY, CDR2 SVGAGI. Time point indicated: newly diagnosed GD, antithyroid drugs for less than 3 months. Scientists built the TCR library using RNA that was extracted from PBMCs. A word on this clonotype: This may be a read error, as it is one base from a much larger clone.

Building of the TCR beta libraries involved iRepertoire HTBI primers and Arm-PCR of CDR3 regions. MiXCR was run by TCRdb on the multiplex PCR reads, yielding one entry per CDR3 protein. The data hold roughly 530,000 distinct CDR3 sequences, with about 16% observed a single time. These data were likewise used in another study, on T cells in Graves' hyperthyroidism and ophthalmopathy. This second report adds: In the blood, most expanded thyroid clonotypes above 0.001 appeared as well.

Sequenced material: peripheral blood mononuclear cells (PBMCs), taken at new diagnosis, from a patient treated with antithyroid drugs. The sequence was collected from a woman aged 35-60 years with Graves disease. The gene calls are TRBV6-5 and TRBJ2-4; D might be TRBD2 (5 bases). CDR3 protein: CASSLAYASYNEQYF. The CDR3 DNA reads TGTGCCAGCAGTTTAGCGTATGCTTCCTACAATGAGCAGTACTTC.